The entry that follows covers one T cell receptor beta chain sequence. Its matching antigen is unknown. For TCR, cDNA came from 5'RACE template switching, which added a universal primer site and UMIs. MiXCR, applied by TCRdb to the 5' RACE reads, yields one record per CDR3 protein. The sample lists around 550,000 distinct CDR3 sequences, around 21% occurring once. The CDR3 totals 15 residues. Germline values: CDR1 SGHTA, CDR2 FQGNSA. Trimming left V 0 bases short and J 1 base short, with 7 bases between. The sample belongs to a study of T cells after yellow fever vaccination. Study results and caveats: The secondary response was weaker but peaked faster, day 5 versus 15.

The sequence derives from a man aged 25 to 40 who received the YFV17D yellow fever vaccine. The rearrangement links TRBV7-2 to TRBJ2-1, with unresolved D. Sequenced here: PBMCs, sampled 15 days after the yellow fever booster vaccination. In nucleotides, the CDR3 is TGTGCCAGCAGCTTAGCCAGCGCGTCCTACAATGAGCAGTTCTTC. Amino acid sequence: CASSLASASYNEQFF.